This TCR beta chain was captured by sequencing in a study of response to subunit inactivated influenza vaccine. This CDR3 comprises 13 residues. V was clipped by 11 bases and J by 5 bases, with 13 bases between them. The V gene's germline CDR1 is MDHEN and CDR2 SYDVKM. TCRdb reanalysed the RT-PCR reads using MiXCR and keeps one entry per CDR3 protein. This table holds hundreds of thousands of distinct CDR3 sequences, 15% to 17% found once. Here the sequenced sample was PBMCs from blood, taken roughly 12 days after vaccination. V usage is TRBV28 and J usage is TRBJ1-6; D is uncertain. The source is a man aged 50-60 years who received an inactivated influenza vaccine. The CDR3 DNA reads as TGTGCCGCCCGGGAGACCAATAATTCACCCCTCCACTTT. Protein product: CAARETNNSPLHF. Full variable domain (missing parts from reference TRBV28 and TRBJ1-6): DVKVTQSSRYLVKRTGEKVFLECVQDMDHENMFWYRQDPGLGLRLIYFSYDVKMKEKGDIPEGYSVSREKKERFSLILESASTNQTSMYLCAARETNNSPLHFGNGTRLTVT.